The 12 T cell receptor beta chains in this list originate from one sample, sequenced in a study of cytomegalovirus exposure and HLA in healthy donors. 60 Vbeta and 13 Jbeta primers were used in PCR. Using immunoSEQ multiplex PCR, the repertoire was profiled, and TCRdb retains in-frame clones only, with some absent. The sample consists of about 300,000 clones, about nine tenths of them appearing once. Sequencing input: PBMCs. The receptors here all came from a man aged 35 to 55 in good health and CMV-seropositive.

This clone was picked up one time. The chain is built from TRBV2 and TRBJ2-1; 8 positions agree with TRBD2. Germline CDR1 reads SNHLY; CDR2 reads FYNNEI. The CDR3 consists of 17 residues. The ends lost 5 bases at V and 4 bases at J; junction bases unmatched: 13. The CDR3 DNA is TGTGCCAGCAGTAGACAACTTAGCGGGGTGGGGTACAATGAGCAGTTCTTC. Its protein product is CASSRQLSGVGYNEQFF.

This sequence joins TRBV2 and TRBJ1-1; D ambiguous. The V gene's germline CDR1 is SNHLY and CDR2 FYNNEI. Trimming pared 4 bases from V and 4 bases from J, leaving 10 bases between. CDR3 length equals 13 residues. The DNA of the CDR3 is TGTGCCAGCAGTGGGGAGTGGGGCACTGAAGCTTTCTTT. Translating gives CASSGEWGTEAFF.

This clone has more than one count but fewer than ten. V gene TRBV6-1 combines with J gene TRBJ2-7; 12 bases are shared with TRBD2. From germline, CDR1 is MNHNS and CDR2 SASEGT. With 4 bases clipped from V and 6 bases from J, the junction kept 7 bases outside the gene matches. This CDR3 has 15 residues. This CDR3 is CASSASGRGSGEQYF. Written as DNA, the CDR3 is TGTGCCAGCAGTGCTAGCGGGAGGGGGTCGGGCGAGCAGTACTTC.

This clone was observed a single time. The chain carries TRBV6-1 and TRBJ1-4; the D is unclear. V lost 5 bases to trimming and J lost 5 bases, with 6 bases between them. This CDR3 has 12 residues. The germline gives CDR1 MNHNS, CDR2 SASEGT. The CDR3 DNA reads TGTGCCAGCAGTTTTACAAATGAAAAACTGTTTTTT. Amino acids: CASSFTNEKLFF.

The V and J genes are TRBV15 and TRBJ1-5, with D perhaps matching TRBD1 (5 bases). Germline V gene data show CDR1 as LNHNV and CDR2 as YYDKDF (reference sequence). Trimming shortened V by 1 base and J by 4 bases, and 11 bases separated the two germline ends. This CDR3 spans 15 amino acids. DNA of the CDR3: TGTGCCACCAGCAGAGGCAGGGCCCAGAATCAGCCCCAGCATTTT. Translation gives CATSRGRAQNQPQHF.

V gene TRBV19 combines with J gene TRBJ2-6; D not certain. The CDR3 contains 15 residues. Germline assignment: CDR1 LNHDA and CDR2 SQIVND (reference sequence). Between the trimmed V and J ends, which lost 7 bases and 1 base, there was a span of 11 bases. CDR3 protein: CASTLGVSGANVLTF. CDR3 bases: TGTGCCAGTACTTTAGGAGTATCTGGGGCCAACGTCCTGACTTTC. The complete variable domain, with remaining parts taken from reference TRBV19 and TRBJ2-6, reads DGGITQSPKYLFRKEGQNVTLSCEQNLNHDAMYWYRQDPGQGLRLIYYSQIVNDFQKGDIAEGYSVSREKKESFPLTVTSAQKNPTAFYLCASTLGVSGANVLTFGAGSRLTVL.

V usage is TRBV15 and J usage is TRBJ2-3, with TRBD2 matching over 7 bases. This CDR3 spans 14 amino acids. J gave up 6 bases and V 6 bases, and 9 bases lay outside the gene matches. Looked up from germline, CDR1 is LNHNV and CDR2 is YYDKDF (reference sequence). The CDR3 here is CATRLAEIVDTQYF. The CDR3 DNA sequence: TGTGCCACCAGGCTAGCGGAAATCGTCGATACGCAGTATTTT.

This chain connects TRBV7-3 to TRBJ2-2, with 7 bases that match TRBD2. The germline V gene encodes CDR1 SGHTA and CDR2 FQGTGA. V was clipped by 2 bases and J by 5 bases; unmatched bases: 8. The CDR3 loop spans 16 amino acids. CDR3 amino acids: CASSLSPSGRTGELFF. CDR3 in DNA: TGTGCCAGCAGCTTATCACCTAGCGGTAGAACCGGGGAGCTGTTTTTT.

V gene TRBV27 combines with J gene TRBJ1-4; possible D gene TRBD1, 5 bases. Germline assignment: CDR1 MNHEY and CDR2 SMNVEV (reference sequence). V shed 3 bases and J shed 0 bases, with 8 bases lying between them. This CDR3 region has 15 residues. CDR3 nucleotide sequence: TGTGCCAGCAGTTTTACGACAGCAACTAATGAAAAACTGTTTTTT. Translation: CASSFTTATNEKLFF.

V and J are TRBV6-1 and TRBJ2-3, with TRBD2 identical over 10 bases. The CDR3 spans 15 residues. Germline V gene sequence: CDR1 MNHNS, CDR2 SASEGT. J lost 2 bases, V lost 4 bases, and 3 bases had no gene match. The CDR3 coding sequence is TGTGCCAGCAGTGGACTAGCGGGCTACACAGATACGCAGTATTTT. It specifies CASSGLAGYTDTQYF.

The chain is built from TRBV7-9 and TRBJ2-7; TRBD2 aligns across 7 bases. Trimming cost V 5 bases and J 4 bases; bases outside gene matches: 17. The CDR3 runs to 17 residues. Germline CDR1 SEHNR, CDR2 FQNEAQ (reference sequence). CDR3 residues: CASSPRGDYQLPYEQYF. CDR3 DNA: TGTGCCAGCAGCCCACGGGGGGACTACCAGTTGCCTTACGAGCAGTACTTC.

CDR3 amino acids: CASSLVVGDEQYF. Written as DNA, the CDR3 is TGTGCCAGCAGCTTAGTTGTAGGGGACGAGCAGTACTTC. The V gene is TRBV7-9, the J gene TRBJ2-7; weak D call: TRBD1 (5 bases). Germline V gene data show CDR1 as SEHNR and CDR2 as FQNEAQ (reference sequence). The CDR3 sequence is 13 residues long. The germline V and J ends were trimmed by 1 base and 5 bases, with 9 bases remaining between them.